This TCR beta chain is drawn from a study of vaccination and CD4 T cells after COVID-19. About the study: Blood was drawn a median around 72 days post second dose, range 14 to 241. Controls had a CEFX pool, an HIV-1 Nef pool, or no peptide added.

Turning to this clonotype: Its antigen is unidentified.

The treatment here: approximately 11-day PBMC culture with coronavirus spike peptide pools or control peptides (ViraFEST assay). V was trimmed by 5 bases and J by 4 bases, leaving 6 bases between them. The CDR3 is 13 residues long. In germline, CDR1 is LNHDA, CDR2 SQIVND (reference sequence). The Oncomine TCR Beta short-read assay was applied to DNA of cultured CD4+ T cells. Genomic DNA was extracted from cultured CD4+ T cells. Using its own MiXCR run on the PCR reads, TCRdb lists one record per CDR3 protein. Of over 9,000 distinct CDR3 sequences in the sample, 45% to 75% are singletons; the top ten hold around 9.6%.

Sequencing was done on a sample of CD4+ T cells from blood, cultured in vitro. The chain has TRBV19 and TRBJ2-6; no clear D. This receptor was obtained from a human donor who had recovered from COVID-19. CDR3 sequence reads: CASSVSGANVLTF. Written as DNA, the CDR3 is TGTGCCAGTAGTGTTTCCGGGGCCAACGTCCTGACTTTC.